This is a list of T cell receptor beta chains from one sample in a study of shared clonotypes between healthy human individuals. Sequencing used immunoSEQ multiplex PCR; TCRdb keeps in-frame clones, though not all of them. The sample has around 600,000 clones; around 95% are singletons. Specimen: naive CD8+ T cells sorted from blood. The receptors shown here come from a woman in her twenties or thirties in good health. CDR3s include the opening cysteine and the closing phenylalanine or tryptophan. Each record gives: D gene, V gene, clone size, J gene, CDR3 DNA, CDR3 protein. D genes are given only for firm matches. Size is omitted from some rows. Given values are once, few, many or a class for expanded clones.

NA	TRBV7-6	NA	TRBJ2-1	TGTGCCAGCAGCCCTGGAATGTACAATGAGCAGTTCTTC	CASSPGMYNEQFF
NA	TRBV9	NA	TRBJ2-7	TGTGCCAGCTCTTCGGGAATCACCTACGAGCAGTACTTC	CASSSGITYEQYF
NA	TRBV14	NA	TRBJ2-7	TGTGCCATCAACCGGGACTTAACCTACGAGCAGTACTTC	CAINRDLTYEQYF
TRBD1	TRBV4-1	NA	TRBJ2-1	TGCGCCAGCAGCCAAGCATGGCAGGGGGCCTACAATGAGCAGTTCTTC	CASSQAWQGAYNEQFF
TRBD1	TRBV28	once	TRBJ1-6	TGTGCCAGCAGTTCGACAGGGAATGATTCACCCCTCCACTTT	CASSSTGNDSPLHF
TRBD2	TRBV6-5	NA	TRBJ2-7	TGTGCCATCAGTGTTGGCGGGAGGAGCTCCTACGAGCAGTACTTC	CAISVGGRSSYEQYF
TRBD1	TRBV29-1	NA	TRBJ1-2	TGCAGCGTTGGAGGGGGCGCGGGTGGCTACACCTTC	CSVGGGAGGYTF
NA	TRBV7-9	NA	TRBJ2-3	TGTGCCAGCAGCTTAGAAGCCCGGGCGGGACCCACAGATACGCAGTATTTT	CASSLEARAGPTDTQYF
NA	TRBV13	NA	TRBJ1-1	TGTGCCAGCAGGATAGGCGGAGGGCAGGGAGCTTTCTTT	CASRIGGGQGAFF
TRBD2	TRBV27	NA	TRBJ2-3	TGTGCCAGCTGGCTAGCGGGAGTCCCAGATACGCAGTATTTT	CASWLAGVPDTQYF
NA	TRBV11-2	NA	TRBJ2-7	TGTGCCAGCAGCTTGGGGGCCTACGAGCAGTACTTC	CASSLGAYEQYF
NA	TRBV2	NA	TRBJ2-7	TGTGCCAGCACCGGATCTCCCTCCTACGAGCAGTACTTC	CASTGSPSYEQYF
TRBD2	TRBV28	NA	TRBJ2-7	TGTGCCAGCAGCGCTAGCGGGAGCTCCTACGAGCAGTACTTC	CASSASGSSYEQYF
NA	TRBV2	NA	TRBJ2-7	TGTGCCAGCAGTGAACGCTTTGGGTCAGGGCCCTACTACGAGCAGTACTTC	CASSERFGSGPYYEQYF
TRBD2	TRBV27	once	TRBJ2-1	TGTGCCAGCTCAACCGCAGCGGGAGGTTACAATGAGCAGTTCTTC	CASSTAAGGYNEQFF
NA	TRBV28	NA	TRBJ1-4	TGTGCCAGCACCACGAGGGGAAACAATAATGAAAAACTGTTTTTT	CASTTRGNNNEKLFF
NA	TRBV28	NA	TRBJ1-4	TGTGCCAGCAGTATGACTCTTAGGGATGAAAAACTGTTTTTT	CASSMTLRDEKLFF
TRBD1	TRBV28	NA	TRBJ1-2	TGTGCCAGCAGTTCCCCCCGGACAGGGTTCTATGGCTACACCTTC	CASSSPRTGFYGYTF
NA	TRBV1	once	TRBJ2-5	TGCACCAGCAGCCAAGATAGCGGGACTAGCGGTCTTCGGGAGACCCAGTACTTC	CTSSQDSGTSGLRETQYF
NA	TRBV5-4	NA	TRBJ2-3	TGTGCCAGCAGTAAGCATGGCTACGGCACAGATACGCAGTATTTT	CASSKHGYGTDTQYF
TRBD1	TRBV19	NA	TRBJ2-7	TGTGCCAGTAGCTCGACAGGGGACTCCTACGAGCAGTACTTC	CASSSTGDSYEQYF
TRBD2	TRBV28	NA	TRBJ2-3	TGTGCCAGCAGTTTAATAGCGGGAGTGGTAGATACGCAGTATTTT	CASSLIAGVVDTQYF
NA	TRBV6-6	NA	TRBJ2-7	TGTGCCAGCTCCGATTCCTACGAGCAGTACTTC	CASSDSYEQYF
NA	TRBV28	NA	TRBJ1-1	TGTGCCAGCAGTTTCTTAATATTGGGGAACACTGAAGCTTTCTTT	CASSFLILGNTEAFF
NA	TRBV5-6	NA	TRBJ1-4	TGTGCCAGCAGCTTGTGGGGAACCCTGGAAAAACTGTTTTTT	CASSLWGTLEKLFF
NA	TRBV30	NA	TRBJ2-1	TGTGCCTGGAGTGACGCTAGGAATGAGCAGTTCTTC	CAWSDARNEQFF
NA	TRBV27	NA	TRBJ2-1	TGTGCCAGCAGTTCCTCCGGTGGCAGCTCCTACAATGAGCAGTTCTTC	CASSSSGGSSYNEQFF
TRBD2	TRBV9	NA	TRBJ2-3	TGTGCCAGCAGCTTTGGGACTAGCGGGGGCACAGATACGCAGTATTTT	CASSFGTSGGTDTQYF
NA	TRBV15	NA	TRBJ2-7	TGTGCCACCAGCAGAGAACGTTCTGGGTTCTGGCACGAGCAGTACTTC	CATSRERSGFWHEQYF
TRBD2	TRBV27	NA	TRBJ2-7	TGTGCCAGCAGTAGGACTAGCGAGCTCTACGAGCAGTACTTC	CASSRTSELYEQYF
TRBD2	TRBV15	NA	TRBJ2-1	TGTGCCACCAGCAGGTTGACTAGCGTGGGCCTCAATGAGCAGTTCTTC	CATSRLTSVGLNEQFF
NA	TRBV7-8	NA	TRBJ2-6	TGTGCCAGCAGCTTATTATGGGGGACTGGGGCCAACGTCCTGACTTTC	CASSLLWGTGANVLTF
NA	TRBV6-5	NA	TRBJ2-5	TGTGCCAGCAGTCAATCTCTAGAGACCCAGTACTTC	CASSQSLETQYF
NA	TRBV9	once	TRBJ2-1	TGTGCCAGCAGCGTAGTTGGGGGCGGGAGCTCCTACAATGAGCAGTTCTTC	CASSVVGGGSSYNEQFF
TRBD1	TRBV27	NA	TRBJ1-4	TGTGCCAGCAGTTTATACGGGACAGATAATGAAAAACTGTTTTTT	CASSLYGTDNEKLFF
NA	TRBV19	NA	TRBJ2-1	TGTGCCAGTACTCCTAGGTCAGGGTATGAGCAGTTCTTC	CASTPRSGYEQFF
TRBD2	TRBV29-1	NA	TRBJ2-7	TGCAGCGTTGTTTATTCCCGGGAGGCCTCCTACGAGCAGTACTTC	CSVVYSREASYEQYF
NA	TRBV4-1	NA	TRBJ1-4	TGCGCCAGCAGCCGGGAGGGATGGCGAACAGCTGAAAAACTGTTTTTT	CASSREGWRTAEKLFF
TRBD2	TRBV28	NA	TRBJ2-2	TGTGCCAGCAGCTCTACTAGCGGGAAAACCCCCGGGGAGCTGTTTTTT	CASSSTSGKTPGELFF
NA	TRBV7-9	NA	TRBJ2-7	TGTGCCAGCAGCTTAGCGCTAGGACAGATCTACGAGCAGTACTTC	CASSLALGQIYEQYF
TRBD1	TRBV7-9	NA	TRBJ2-1	TGTGCCAGCAGCTTAGCGCAAAGACAGGGGGCGAATGAGCAGTTCTTC	CASSLAQRQGANEQFF
NA	TRBV5-6	NA	TRBJ2-5	TGTGCCAGCAGCTTTGAGCAATACCAAGAGACCCAGTACTTC	CASSFEQYQETQYF
NA	TRBV28	NA	TRBJ1-5	TGTGCCAGCACCTGGTACAGGAGCTTTAGCAATCAGCCCCAGCATTTT	CASTWYRSFSNQPQHF
NA	TRBV6-5	once	TRBJ2-7	TGTGCCAGCACGCAGCGAAAAACAGGGTACGAGCAGTACTTC	CASTQRKTGYEQYF
NA	TRBV28	NA	TRBJ2-1	TGTGCCAGCAGTCCTGGGGAAGCATCGCGCTCCTACAATGAGCAGTTCTTC	CASSPGEASRSYNEQFF
NA	TRBV7-9	NA	TRBJ2-7	TGTGCCAGCAGCTACAGGGCGGCCTACGAGCAGTACTTC	CASSYRAAYEQYF
NA	TRBV7-9	NA	TRBJ2-1	TGTGCCAGCCTAAATGGGGGCGGGGAGCAGTTCTTC	CASLNGGGEQFF
NA	TRBV10-2	NA	TRBJ2-7	TGCGCCAGCAGCTCAGGGGACCACGAGCAGTACTTC	CASSSGDHEQYF
NA	TRBV4-1	NA	TRBJ1-4	TGCGCCAGCAGCCAAGAAAACAGCAAACTGTTTTTT	CASSQENSKLFF
TRBD2	TRBV14	NA	TRBJ2-5	TGTGCCAGCAGCCAAGATTCTAGCGGACAAGAGACCCAGTACTTC	CASSQDSSGQETQYF
NA	TRBV7-2	NA	TRBJ1-2	TGTGCCAGCAGCCTTCTGGGCGGCTACTATGGCTACACCTTC	CASSLLGGYYGYTF
NA	TRBV7-9	few	TRBJ1-1	TGTGCCAGCAGCTTAGGACGAACTGAAGCTTTCTTT	CASSLGRTEAFF